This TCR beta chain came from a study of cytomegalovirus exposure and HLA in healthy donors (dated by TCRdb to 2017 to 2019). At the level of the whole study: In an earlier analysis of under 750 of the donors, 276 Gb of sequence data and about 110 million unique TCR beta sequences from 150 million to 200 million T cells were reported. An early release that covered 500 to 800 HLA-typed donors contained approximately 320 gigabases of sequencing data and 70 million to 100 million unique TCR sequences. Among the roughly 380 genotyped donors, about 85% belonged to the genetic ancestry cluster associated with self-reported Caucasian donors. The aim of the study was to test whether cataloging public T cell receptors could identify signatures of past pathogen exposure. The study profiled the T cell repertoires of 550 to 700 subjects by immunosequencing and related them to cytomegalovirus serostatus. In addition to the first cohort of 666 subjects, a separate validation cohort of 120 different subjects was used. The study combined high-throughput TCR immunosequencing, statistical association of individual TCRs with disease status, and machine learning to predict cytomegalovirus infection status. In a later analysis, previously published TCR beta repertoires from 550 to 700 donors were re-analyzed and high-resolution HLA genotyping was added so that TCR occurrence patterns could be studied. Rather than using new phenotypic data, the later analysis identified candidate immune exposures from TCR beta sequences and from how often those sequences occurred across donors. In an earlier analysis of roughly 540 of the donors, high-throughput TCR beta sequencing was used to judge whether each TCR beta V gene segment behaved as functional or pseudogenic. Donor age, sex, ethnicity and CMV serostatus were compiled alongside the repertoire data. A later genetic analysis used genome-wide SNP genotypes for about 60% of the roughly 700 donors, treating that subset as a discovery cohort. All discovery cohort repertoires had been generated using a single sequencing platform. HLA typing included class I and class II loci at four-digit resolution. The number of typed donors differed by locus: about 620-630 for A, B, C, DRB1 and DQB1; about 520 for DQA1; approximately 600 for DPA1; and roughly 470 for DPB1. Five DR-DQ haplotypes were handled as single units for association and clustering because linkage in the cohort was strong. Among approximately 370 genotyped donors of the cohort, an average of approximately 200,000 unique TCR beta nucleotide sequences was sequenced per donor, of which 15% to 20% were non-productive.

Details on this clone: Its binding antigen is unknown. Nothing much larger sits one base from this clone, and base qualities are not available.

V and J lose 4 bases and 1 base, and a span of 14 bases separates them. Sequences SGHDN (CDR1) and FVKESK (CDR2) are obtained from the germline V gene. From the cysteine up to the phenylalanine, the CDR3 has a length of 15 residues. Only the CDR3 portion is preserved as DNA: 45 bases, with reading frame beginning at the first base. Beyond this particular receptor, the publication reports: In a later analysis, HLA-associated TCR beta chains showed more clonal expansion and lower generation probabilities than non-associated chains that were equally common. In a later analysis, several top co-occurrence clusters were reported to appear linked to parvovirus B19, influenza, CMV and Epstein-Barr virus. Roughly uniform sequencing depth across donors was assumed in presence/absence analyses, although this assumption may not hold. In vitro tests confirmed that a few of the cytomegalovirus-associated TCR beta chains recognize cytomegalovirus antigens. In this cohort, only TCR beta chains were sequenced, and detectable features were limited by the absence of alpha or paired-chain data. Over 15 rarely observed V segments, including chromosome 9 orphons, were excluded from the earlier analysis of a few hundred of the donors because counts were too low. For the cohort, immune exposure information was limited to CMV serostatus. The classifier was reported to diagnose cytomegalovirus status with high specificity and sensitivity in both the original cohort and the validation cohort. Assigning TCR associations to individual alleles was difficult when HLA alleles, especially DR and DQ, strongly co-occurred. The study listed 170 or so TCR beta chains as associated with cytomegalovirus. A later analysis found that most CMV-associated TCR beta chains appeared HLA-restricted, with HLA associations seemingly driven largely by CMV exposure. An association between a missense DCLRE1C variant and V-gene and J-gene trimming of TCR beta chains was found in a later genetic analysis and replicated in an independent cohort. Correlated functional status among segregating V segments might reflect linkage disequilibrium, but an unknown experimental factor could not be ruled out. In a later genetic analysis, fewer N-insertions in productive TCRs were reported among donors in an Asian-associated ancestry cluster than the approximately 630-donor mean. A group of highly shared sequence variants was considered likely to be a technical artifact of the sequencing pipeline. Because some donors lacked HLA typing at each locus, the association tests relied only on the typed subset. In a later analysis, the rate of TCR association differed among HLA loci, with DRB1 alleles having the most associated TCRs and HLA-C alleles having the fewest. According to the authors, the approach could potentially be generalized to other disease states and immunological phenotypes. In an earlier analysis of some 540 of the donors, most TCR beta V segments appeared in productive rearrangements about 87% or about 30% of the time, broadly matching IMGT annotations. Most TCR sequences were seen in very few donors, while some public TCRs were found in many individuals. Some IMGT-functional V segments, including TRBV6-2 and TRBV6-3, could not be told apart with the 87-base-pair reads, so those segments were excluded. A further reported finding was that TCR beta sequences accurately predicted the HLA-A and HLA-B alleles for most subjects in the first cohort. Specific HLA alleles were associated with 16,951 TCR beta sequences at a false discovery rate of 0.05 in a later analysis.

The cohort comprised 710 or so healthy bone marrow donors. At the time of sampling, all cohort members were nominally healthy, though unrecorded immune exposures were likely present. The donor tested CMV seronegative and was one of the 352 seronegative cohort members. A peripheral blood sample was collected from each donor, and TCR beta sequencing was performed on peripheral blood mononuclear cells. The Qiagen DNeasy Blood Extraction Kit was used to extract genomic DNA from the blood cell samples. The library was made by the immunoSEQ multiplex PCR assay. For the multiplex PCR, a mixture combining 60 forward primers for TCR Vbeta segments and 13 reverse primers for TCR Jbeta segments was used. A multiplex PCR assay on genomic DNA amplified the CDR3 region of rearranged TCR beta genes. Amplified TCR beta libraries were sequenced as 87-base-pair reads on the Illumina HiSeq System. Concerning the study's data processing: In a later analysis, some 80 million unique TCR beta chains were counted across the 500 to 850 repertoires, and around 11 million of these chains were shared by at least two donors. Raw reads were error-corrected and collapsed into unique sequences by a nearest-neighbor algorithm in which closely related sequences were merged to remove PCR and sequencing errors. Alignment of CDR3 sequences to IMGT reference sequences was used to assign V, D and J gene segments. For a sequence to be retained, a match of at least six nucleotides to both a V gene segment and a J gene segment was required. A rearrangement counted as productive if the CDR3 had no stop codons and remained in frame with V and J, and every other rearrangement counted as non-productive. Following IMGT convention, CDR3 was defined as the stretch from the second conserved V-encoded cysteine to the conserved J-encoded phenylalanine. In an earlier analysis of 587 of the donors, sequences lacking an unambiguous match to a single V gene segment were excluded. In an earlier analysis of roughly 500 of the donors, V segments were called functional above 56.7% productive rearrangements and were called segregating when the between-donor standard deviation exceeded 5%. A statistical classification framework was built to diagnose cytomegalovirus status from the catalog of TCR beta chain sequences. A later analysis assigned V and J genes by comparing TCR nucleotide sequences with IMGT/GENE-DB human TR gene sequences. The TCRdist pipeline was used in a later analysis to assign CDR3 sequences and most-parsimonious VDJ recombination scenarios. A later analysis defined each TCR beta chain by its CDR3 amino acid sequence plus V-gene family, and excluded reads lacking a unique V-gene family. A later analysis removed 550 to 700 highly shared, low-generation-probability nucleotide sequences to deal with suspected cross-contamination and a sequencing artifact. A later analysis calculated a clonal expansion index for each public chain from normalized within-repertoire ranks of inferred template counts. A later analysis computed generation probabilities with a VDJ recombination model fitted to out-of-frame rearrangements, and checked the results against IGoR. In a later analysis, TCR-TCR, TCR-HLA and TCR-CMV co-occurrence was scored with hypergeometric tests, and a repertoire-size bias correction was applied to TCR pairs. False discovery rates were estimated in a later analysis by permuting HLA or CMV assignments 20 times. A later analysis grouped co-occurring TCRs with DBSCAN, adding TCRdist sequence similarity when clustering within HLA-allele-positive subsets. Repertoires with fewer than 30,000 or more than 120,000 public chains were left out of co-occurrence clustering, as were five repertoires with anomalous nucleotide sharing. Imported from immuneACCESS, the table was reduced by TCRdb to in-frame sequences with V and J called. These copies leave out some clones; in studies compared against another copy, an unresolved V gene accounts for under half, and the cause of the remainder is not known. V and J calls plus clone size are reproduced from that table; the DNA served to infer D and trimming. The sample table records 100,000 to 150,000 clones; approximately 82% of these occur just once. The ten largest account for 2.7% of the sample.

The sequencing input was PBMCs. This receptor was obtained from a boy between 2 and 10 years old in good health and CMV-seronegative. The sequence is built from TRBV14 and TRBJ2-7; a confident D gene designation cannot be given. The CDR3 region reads CASSRSGFWSYEQYF. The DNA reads TGTGCCAGCAGCCGCTCCGGGTTTTGGTCCTACGAGCAGTACTTC.